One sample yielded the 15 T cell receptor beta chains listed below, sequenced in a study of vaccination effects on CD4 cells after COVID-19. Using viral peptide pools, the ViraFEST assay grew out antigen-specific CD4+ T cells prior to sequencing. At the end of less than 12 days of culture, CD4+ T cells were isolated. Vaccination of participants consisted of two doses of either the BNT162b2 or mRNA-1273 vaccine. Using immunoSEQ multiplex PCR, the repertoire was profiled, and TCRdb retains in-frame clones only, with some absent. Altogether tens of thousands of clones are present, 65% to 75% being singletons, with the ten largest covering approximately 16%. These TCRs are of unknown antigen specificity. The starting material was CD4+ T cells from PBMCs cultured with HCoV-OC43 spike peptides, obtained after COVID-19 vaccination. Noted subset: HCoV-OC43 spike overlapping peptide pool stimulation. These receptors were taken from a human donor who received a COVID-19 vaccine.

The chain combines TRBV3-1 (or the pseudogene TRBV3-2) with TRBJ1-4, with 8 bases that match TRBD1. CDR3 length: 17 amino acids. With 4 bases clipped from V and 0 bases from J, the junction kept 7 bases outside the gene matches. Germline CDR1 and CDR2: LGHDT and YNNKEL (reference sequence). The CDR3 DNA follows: TGTGCCAGCAGCCTTCGACAGGGGCTTTCAACTAATGAAAAACTGTTTTTT. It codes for CASSLRQGLSTNEKLFF.

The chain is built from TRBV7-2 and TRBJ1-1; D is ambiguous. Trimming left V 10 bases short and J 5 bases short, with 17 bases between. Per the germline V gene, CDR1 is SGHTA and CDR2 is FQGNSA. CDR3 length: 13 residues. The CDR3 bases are TGTGCCACCCTAGGAGGCGATCTTACTGAAGCTTTCTTT. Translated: CATLGGDLTEAFF. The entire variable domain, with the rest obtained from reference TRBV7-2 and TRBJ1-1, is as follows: GAGVSQSPSNKVTEKGKDVELRCDPISGHTALYWYRQSLGQGLEFLIYFQGNSAPDKSGLPSDRFSAERTGGSVSTLTIQRTQQEDSAVYLCATLGGDLTEAFFGQGTRLTVV.

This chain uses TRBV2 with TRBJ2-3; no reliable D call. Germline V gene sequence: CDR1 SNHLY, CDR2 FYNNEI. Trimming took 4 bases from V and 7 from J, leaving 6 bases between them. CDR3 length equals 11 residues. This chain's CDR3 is CASSVENTQYF. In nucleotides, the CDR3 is TGTGCCAGCAGTGTCGAGAATACGCAGTATTTT.

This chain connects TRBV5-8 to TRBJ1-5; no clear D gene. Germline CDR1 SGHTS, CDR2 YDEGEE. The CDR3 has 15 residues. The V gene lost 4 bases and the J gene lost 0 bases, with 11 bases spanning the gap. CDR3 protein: CASSLSEYSNQPQHF. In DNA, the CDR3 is TGTGCCAGCAGCCTCAGCGAATATAGCAATCAGCCCCAGCATTTT.

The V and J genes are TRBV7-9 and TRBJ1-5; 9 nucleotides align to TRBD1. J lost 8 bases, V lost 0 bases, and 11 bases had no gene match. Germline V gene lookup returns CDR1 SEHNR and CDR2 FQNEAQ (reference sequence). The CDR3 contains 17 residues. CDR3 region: CASSLARARTGVKPQHF. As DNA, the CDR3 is TGTGCCAGCAGCTTAGCCAGGGCCCGGACAGGGGTGAAGCCCCAGCATTTT.

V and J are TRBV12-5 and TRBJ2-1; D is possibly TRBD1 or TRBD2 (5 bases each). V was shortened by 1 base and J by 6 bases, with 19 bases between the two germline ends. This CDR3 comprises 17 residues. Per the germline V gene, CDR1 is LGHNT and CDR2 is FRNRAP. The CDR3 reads CASGLGLAEGFGNEQFF. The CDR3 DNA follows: TGTGCTAGTGGTTTGGGGTTAGCTGAGGGGTTTGGCAATGAGCAGTTCTTC.

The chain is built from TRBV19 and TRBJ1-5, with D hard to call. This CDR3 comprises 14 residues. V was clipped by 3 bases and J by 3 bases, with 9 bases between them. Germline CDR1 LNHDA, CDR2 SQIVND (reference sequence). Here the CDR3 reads CASSISSPNQPQHF. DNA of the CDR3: TGTGCCAGTAGTATTAGTAGTCCCAATCAGCCCCAGCATTTT.

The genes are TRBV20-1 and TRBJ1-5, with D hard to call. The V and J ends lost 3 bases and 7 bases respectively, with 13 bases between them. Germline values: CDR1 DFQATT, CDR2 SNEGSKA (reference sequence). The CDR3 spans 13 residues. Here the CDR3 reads CSASRGGEQPQHF. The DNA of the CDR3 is TGCAGTGCTAGTCGCGGTGGGGAGCAGCCCCAGCATTTT.

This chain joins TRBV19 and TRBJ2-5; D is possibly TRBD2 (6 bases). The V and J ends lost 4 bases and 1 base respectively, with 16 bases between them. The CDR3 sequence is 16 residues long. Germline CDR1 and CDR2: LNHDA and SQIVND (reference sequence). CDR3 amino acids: CASSSWGLASQETQYF. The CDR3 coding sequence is TGTGCCAGTAGTAGCTGGGGCCTAGCGAGCCAAGAGACCCAGTACTTC.

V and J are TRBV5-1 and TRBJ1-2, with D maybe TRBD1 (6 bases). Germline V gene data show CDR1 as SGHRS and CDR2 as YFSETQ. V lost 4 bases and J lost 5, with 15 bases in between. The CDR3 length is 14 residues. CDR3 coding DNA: TGCGCCAGCAGCGAGGGGACATTGTCATATGGCTACACCTTC. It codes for CASSEGTLSYGYTF.

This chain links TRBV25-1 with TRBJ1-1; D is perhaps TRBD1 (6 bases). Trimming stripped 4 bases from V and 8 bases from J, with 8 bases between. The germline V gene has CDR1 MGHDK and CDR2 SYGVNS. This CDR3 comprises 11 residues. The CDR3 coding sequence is TGTGCCAGCAGTGCGGGGGCCGAAGCTTTCTTT. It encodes CASSAGAEAFF.

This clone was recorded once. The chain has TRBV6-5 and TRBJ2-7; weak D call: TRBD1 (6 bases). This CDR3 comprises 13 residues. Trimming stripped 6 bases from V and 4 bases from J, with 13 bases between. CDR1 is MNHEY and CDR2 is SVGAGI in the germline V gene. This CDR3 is CASSDTGYYEQYF. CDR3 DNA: TGTGCCAGCAGCGATACAGGGTATTACGAGCAGTACTTC.

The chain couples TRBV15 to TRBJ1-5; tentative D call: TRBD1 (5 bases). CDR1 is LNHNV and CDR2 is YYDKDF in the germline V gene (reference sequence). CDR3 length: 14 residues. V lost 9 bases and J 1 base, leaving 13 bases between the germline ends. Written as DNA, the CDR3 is TGTGCCACGCGCTGGGGCGGCAGCAATCAGCCCCAGCATTTT. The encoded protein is CATRWGGSNQPQHF.

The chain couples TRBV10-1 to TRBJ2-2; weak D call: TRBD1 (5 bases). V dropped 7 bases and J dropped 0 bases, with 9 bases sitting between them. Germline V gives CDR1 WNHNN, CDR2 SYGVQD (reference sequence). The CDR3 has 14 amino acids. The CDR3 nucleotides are TGCGCCAGCAAAGAGACAGCGAACACCGGGGAGCTGTTTTTT. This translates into CASKETANTGELFF.

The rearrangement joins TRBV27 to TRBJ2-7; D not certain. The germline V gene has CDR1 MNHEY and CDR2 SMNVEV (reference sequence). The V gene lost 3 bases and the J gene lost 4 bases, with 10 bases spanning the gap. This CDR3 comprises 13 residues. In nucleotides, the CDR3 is TGTGCCAGCAGTTTCCAATTGGGTTACGAGCAGTACTTC. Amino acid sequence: CASSFQLGYEQYF.